The text below deals with one TCR beta chain. Repertoires were generated with immunoSEQ multiplex PCR, while TCRdb's copy carries only in-frame clones and drops some. The data show about 100,000 clones, roughly 87% seen once. These data belong to a study of control samples from healthy donors and cancer patients. V was pared by 5 bases and J by 7 bases, with 12 bases of the junction left unmatched. The CDR3 runs 16 residues. Germline loops: CDR1 SGHTA, CDR2 FQGNSA. This TCR derives from a woman between 45 and 65 years old in good health. Sequenced input: blood. This chain uses TRBV7-2 with TRBJ1-4; 8 nucleotides match TRBD1. The CDR3 loop is CASSLVRTGSVEKLFF. The DNA for the CDR3 is TGTGCCAGCAGCCTCGTAAGGACAGGGTCGGTTGAAAAACTGTTTTTT.